The 7 T cell receptor beta chains in this list originate from one sample, sequenced in a study of cytomegalovirus exposure and HLA in healthy donors. The PCR employed 60 Vbeta primers together with 13 Jbeta primers. Assay: immunoSEQ multiplex PCR; the TCRdb copy retains only in-frame clones and omits some. The data show about 200,000 clones, around 76% seen once. Specimen: PBMCs. The receptors come from a man aged 35 to 55 in good health and CMV-seropositive.

This chain connects TRBV21-1 to TRBJ1-1; the D call in the table, TRBD1, was not verified against the DNA. TRBV21-1 is classified as a pseudogene. This CDR3 contains 15 residues. The CDR3 region has the DNA TGTGCCAGCAGCAATAAGAGGGGGATCGGGACTGAAGCTTTCTTT. It specifies CASSNKRGIGTEAFF.

The chain combines TRBV29-1 with TRBJ2-3, with D perhaps matching TRBD1 (6 bases). Trimming cost V 6 bases and J 4 bases, with 14 bases left between them. The CDR3 has 13 amino acids. Germline CDR1 and CDR2: SQVTM and ANQGSEA. The DNA for the CDR3 is TGCAGCGTCGGGACAATGGGCGCAGATACGCAGTATTTT. As protein: CSVGTMGADTQYF.

The chain links TRBV6-5 to TRBJ2-2, with TRBD2 matching over 7 bases. With 6 bases clipped from V and 4 bases from J, the junction kept 5 bases outside the gene matches. This CDR3 comprises 14 residues. Germline V gives CDR1 MNHEY, CDR2 SVGAGI. CDR3 DNA sequence: TGTGCCAGCAGGAAGGCGGGAGTCACCGGGGAGCTGTTTTTT. Translation gives CASRKAGVTGELFF.

The rearrangement links TRBV7-9 to TRBJ2-2; 7 bases map to TRBD2. J gave up 4 bases and V 5 bases, and 10 bases lay outside the gene matches. Germline V gives CDR1 SEHNR, CDR2 FQNEAQ (reference sequence). The CDR3 covers 16 residues. CDR3 in DNA: TGTGCCAGCAGCGGACCCGGGACTAAGAGCACCGGGGAGCTGTTTTTT. Its translation is CASSGPGTKSTGELFF.

This clone was recorded only once. The J gene is TRBJ2-1, the V gene TRBV7-6, with TRBD2 identical over 8 bases. This CDR3 contains 16 residues. V lost 1 base and J lost 7; bases outside the gene matches: 9. The germline V gene encodes CDR1 SGHVS and CDR2 FNYEAQ. CDR3 amino acids: CASSLEASGRRNEQFF. The CDR3 DNA follows: TGTGCCAGCAGCTTAGAAGCTAGCGGGCGCCGAAATGAGCAGTTCTTC.

The chain uses TRBV2 and TRBJ2-6; no firm D call. Looked up from germline, CDR1 is SNHLY and CDR2 is FYNNEI. Trimming took off 8 bases at V and 0 bases at J, with 14 bases between the two ends. There are 16 residues in the CDR3. The CDR3 nucleotides read TGTGCCAGCGATGGTGGGCGCAACTCTGGGGCCAACGTCCTGACTTTC. Its protein is CASDGGRNSGANVLTF.

The chain is built from TRBV29-1 and TRBJ2-1, with 8 positions matching TRBD2. With 7 bases clipped from V and 8 bases from J, the junction kept 10 bases outside the gene matches. This CDR3 is 13 amino acids long. CDR1 is SQVTM, CDR2 ANQGSEA, per germline. CDR3 residues: CSAPSAGGDEQFF. CDR3 in DNA: TGCAGCGCTCCCTCGGCGGGAGGCGATGAGCAGTTCTTC.